This T cell receptor beta chain was identified in a study of blood T cells in healthy people across ages. From germline, CDR1 is SGHVS and CDR2 FQNEAQ. This CDR3 spans 16 amino acids. The V segment lost 5 bases and the J segment 3 bases; nucleotides outside the gene matches: 9. Notes on the study in general: TCR beta diversity, measured per million T cells, fell in a roughly linear way with age. It was the long-lived donors that had more naive CD4+ cells and higher diversity than aged donors.

As concerns this clonotype: Its matching antigen is unknown.

The use of a sample-barcoded 5' primer and a J-beta primer mix characterized a second PCR of roughly 6 to 11 cycles. A single record per CDR3 protein comes from TCRdb applying MiXCR to the 5' RACE reads. This sample yields 1.5 million to 2 million distinct CDR3 sequences, of which around 40% are seen a single time; 23% belongs to the top ten. Specimen: blood. This chain links TRBV7-8 with TRBJ1-5; 8 bases align to TRBD1. The clonotype originates from a human donor in good health. The CDR3 protein is CASSPAGQGLNQPQHF. CDR3 coding DNA: TGTGCCAGCAGCCCCGCAGGACAGGGCCTCAATCAGCCCCAGCATTTT. Variable domain in full (rest from reference TRBV7-8 and TRBJ1-5): GAGVSQSPRYKVAKRGQDVALRCDPISGHVSLFWYQQALGQGPEFLTYFQNEAQLDKSGLPSDRFFAERPEGSVSTLKIQRTQQEDSAVYLCASSPAGQGLNQPQHFGDGTRLSIL.